This TCR beta chain was identified during a study of OX40 agonist ivuxolimab in advanced cancers. Whole-study context: Three patients had partial responses: one hepatocellular carcinoma, two cutaneous melanoma.

Repertoires were generated with immunoSEQ multiplex PCR, while TCRdb's copy carries only in-frame clones and drops some. Of around 98,000 clones listed, around nine tenths are singletons. CDR1 is SGDLS and CDR2 is YYNGEE in the germline V gene. CDR3 size: 15 residues. V lost 0 bases, J lost 7 bases, and 16 bases lay in between. The rearrangement joins TRBV9 to TRBJ1-2, with a possible D match to TRBD1 (5 bases). Sequencing used CD4+ or CD8+ T cells sorted from blood, obtained in a trial of the OX40 agonist ivuxolimab. The TCR was taken from an adult with an advanced solid tumor such as melanoma, head and neck, liver or kidney cancer. The CDR3 sequence: CASSVAWRQGSGYTF. The CDR3 nucleotides read TGTGCCAGCAGCGTAGCTTGGCGGCAGGGCTCTGGCTACACCTTC.